The 2 T cell receptor beta chains below all came from one sample that was sequenced in a study of beta chain features in type 1 diabetes. TCRB transcripts that were expressed got sequenced, as all of the isolated RNA had been reverse transcribed. TCRdb's table, derived via immunoSEQ multiplex PCR, lists solely in-frame clones and lacks some. The table records 400,000 to 500,000 clones, about 14% of them present only once. Sequencing was performed on naive CD4+ T cells from blood. The origin of the receptors is a man aged 30 to 39 in good health.

This chain uses TRBV14 with TRBJ2-5, with 8 bases aligning to TRBD1. CDR1 and CDR2 (germline): SGHDN, FVKESK. The CDR3 has 14 amino acids. V lost 4 bases and J lost 1; bases outside the gene matches: 2. The CDR3 protein is CASSRDRGQETQYF. In DNA form, the CDR3 reads TGTGCCAGCAGCCGAGACAGGGGCCAAGAGACCCAGTACTTC.

This clone was counted only a few times. V gene TRBV5-1 combines with J gene TRBJ2-7; TRBD2 aligns across 10 bases. The CDR3 consists of 13 residues. Trimming at V came to 7 bases and at J to 5 bases, leaving 6 bases not matched to a gene. Germline V gene data show CDR1 as SGHRS and CDR2 as YFSETQ. The CDR3 sequence is CASSGTSADEQYF. As DNA, the CDR3 is TGCGCCAGCTCTGGGACTAGCGCCGACGAGCAGTACTTC.